These T cell receptor beta chains were read from a single sample in a study of beta chain features in type 1 diabetes. Produced via immunoSEQ multiplex PCR; TCRdb's table is partial and in-frame only. The profile shows 430,000 or so clones, more than 9.5% of them singletons. Sequenced input: naive CD4+ T cells from blood. These TCRs come from a woman aged 18-30 years in good health. Both conserved end residues are part of each CDR3. The order of the fields is V gene, CDR3 protein.

>TRBV7-2
CASSLLTSAYNEQFF
>TRBV5-1
CASSLDGGTDTQYF
>TRBV5-4
CASSPGTNSYEQYF
>TRBV7-9
CASSKSLGTGNIQYF
>TRBV11-2
CASSLLQGRVQYF
>TRBV29-1
CSVVRTNYGYTF
>TRBV7-6
CASSPRTANTEAFF
>TRBV29-1
CSAGRDRRTDTQYF
>TRBV29-1
CSVDRQNYGYTF
>TRBV28
CASRGRNGRGPDF
>TRBV4-3
CASSQDPAYNEQFF
>TRBV20-1
CSGSTNEKLFF
>TRBV19
CASSRGLAWNEQFF
>TRBV7-2
CASSPEVSVYGYTF
>TRBV6-5
CASSSRAESSYEQYF
>TRBV12-5
CASGLGGTGYNEQFF
>TRBV28
CASSPSGLAGPPQFF
>TRBV7-2
CASSYRPGLAGIIEQFF
>TRBV6-6
CASSYGAAGPGTQYF